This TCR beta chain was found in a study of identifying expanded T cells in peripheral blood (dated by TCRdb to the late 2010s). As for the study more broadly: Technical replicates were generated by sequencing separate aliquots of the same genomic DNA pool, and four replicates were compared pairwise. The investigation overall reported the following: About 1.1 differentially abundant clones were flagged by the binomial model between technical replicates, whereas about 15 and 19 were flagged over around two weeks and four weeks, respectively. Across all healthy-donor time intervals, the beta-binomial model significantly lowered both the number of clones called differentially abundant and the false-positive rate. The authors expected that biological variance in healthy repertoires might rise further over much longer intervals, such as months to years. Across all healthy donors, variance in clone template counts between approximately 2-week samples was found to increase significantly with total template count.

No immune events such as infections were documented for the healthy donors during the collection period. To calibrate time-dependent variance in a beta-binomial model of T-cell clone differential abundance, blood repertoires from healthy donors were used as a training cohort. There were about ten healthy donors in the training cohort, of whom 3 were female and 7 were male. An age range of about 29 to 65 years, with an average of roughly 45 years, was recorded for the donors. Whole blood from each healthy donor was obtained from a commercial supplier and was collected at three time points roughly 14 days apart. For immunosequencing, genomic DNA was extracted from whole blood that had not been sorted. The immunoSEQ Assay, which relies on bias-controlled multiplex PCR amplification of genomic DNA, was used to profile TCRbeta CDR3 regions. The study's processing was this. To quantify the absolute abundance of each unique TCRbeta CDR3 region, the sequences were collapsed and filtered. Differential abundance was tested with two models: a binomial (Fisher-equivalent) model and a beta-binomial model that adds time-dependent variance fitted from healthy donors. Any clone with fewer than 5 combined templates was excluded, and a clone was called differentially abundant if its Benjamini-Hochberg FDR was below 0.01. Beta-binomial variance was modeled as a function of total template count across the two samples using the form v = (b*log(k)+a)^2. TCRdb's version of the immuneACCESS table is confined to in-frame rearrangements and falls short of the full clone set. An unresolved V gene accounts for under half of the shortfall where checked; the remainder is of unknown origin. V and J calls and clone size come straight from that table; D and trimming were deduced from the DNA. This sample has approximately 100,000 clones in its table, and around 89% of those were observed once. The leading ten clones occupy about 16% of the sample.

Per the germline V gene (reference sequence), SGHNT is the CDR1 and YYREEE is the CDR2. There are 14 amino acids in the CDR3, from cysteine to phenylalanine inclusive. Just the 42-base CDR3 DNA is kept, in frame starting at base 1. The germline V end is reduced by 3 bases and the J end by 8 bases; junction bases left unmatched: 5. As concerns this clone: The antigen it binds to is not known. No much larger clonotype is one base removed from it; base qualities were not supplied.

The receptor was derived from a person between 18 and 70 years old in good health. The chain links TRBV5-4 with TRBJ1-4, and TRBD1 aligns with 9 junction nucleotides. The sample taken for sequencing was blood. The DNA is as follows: TGTGCCAGCAGCTCACAGGGGGCCGTCGAAAAACTGTTTTTT. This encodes CASSSQGAVEKLFF.